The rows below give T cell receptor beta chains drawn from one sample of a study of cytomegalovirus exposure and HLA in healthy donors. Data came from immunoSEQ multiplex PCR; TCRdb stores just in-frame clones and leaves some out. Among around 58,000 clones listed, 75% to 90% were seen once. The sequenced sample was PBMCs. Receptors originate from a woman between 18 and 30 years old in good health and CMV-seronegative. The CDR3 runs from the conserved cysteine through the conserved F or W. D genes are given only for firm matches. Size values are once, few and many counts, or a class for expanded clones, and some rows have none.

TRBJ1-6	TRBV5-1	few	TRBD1	TGCGCCAGCAGCCTTGGCGGACAGGTTCGTTCACCCCTCCACTTT	CASSLGGQVRSPLHF
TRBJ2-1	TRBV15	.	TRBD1	TGTGCCACCAGCAGCCCTTTACAGGGGGCGTCCTACAATGAGCAGTTCTTC	CATSSPLQGASYNEQFF
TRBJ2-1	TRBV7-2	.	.	TGTGCCAGCAGCTCACAGCTTCTTCCATACAATGAGCAGTTCTTC	CASSSQLLPYNEQFF
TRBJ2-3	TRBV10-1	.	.	TGCGCCAGCAGTGAGTCGCGGGAACTATTGTATTTT	CASSESRELLYF
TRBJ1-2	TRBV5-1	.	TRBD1	TGCGCCAGCAGCGTCGCAACAGGGGGCAGAGGCTACACCTTC	CASSVATGGRGYTF
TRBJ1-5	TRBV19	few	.	TGTGCCAGTAGGGCCGTTGGCAATCAGCCCCAGCATTTT	CASRAVGNQPQHF
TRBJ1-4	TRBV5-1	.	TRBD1	TGCGCCAGCAGCTTGAGCGGACAGGGATATGAAAAACTGTTTTTT	CASSLSGQGYEKLFF
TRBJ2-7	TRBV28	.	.	TGTGCCAGCAGTTCTCAACTAAGTAAAAGAGAGCAGTACTTC	CASSSQLSKREQYF
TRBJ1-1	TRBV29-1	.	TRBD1	TGCAGCGTTGTCAGGGGGACGAACACTGAAGCTTTCTTT	CSVVRGTNTEAFF
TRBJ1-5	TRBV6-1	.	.	TGTGCCAGCAGTGAAGTTTTGGGGGGTAGCAATCAGCCCCAGCATTTT	CASSEVLGGSNQPQHF